This T cell receptor (beta chain) was observed in a study of CD8+ T cells in alopecia areata. Extraction and reverse transcription of RNA yielded cDNA as the sequencing template. TCRdb's copy holds only in-frame clones and misses some; the assay was immunoSEQ multiplex PCR. The repertoire holds about 210,000 clones, with under 60% as singletons. The length of the CDR3 is 11 residues. Germline CDR1 is SGHVS and CDR2 is FNYEAQ. With 5 bases removed from V and 6 bases from J, the gap between germline ends came to 8 bases. Treatment here: oral pan-JAK inhibitor, 5-10 mg twice daily. The TCR sequence derives from a human donor with alopecia areata. The V and J genes are TRBV7-6 and TRBJ2-7; no firm D call. Source: CD4+ T cells sorted from blood, taken at week 4, from a patient treated with tofacitinib. CDR3 amino acids: CASSNLGEQYF. The DNA of the CDR3 is TGTGCCAGCAGCAATTTGGGCGAGCAGTACTTC.